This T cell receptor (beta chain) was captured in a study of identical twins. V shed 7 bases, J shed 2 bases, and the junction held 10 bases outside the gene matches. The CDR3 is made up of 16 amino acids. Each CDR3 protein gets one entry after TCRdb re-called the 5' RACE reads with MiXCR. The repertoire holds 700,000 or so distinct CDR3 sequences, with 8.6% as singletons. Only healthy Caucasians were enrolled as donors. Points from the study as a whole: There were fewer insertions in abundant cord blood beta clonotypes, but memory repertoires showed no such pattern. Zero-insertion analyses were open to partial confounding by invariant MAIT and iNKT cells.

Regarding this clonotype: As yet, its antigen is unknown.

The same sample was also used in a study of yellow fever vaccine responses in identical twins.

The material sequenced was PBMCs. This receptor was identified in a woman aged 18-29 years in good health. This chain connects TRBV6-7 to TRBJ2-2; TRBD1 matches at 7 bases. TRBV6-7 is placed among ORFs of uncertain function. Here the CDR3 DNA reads TGTGCCAGCAAAAAACAAAGGGGGCAAAACACCGGGGAGCTGTTTTTT. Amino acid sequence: CASKKQRGQNTGELFF.